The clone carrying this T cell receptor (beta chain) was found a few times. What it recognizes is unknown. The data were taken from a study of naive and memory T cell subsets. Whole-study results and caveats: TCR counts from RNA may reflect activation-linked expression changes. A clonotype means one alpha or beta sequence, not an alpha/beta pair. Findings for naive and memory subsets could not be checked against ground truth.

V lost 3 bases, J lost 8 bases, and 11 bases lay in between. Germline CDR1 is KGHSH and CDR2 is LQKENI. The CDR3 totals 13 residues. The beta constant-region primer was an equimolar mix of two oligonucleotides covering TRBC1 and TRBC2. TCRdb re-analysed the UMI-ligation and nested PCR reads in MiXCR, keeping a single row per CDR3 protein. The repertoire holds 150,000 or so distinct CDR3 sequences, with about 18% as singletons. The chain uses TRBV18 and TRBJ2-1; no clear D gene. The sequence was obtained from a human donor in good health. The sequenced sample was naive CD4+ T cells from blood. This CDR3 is CASSPVGSHEQFF. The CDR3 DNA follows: TGTGCCAGCTCACCCGTCGGGTCCCATGAGCAGTTCTTC.